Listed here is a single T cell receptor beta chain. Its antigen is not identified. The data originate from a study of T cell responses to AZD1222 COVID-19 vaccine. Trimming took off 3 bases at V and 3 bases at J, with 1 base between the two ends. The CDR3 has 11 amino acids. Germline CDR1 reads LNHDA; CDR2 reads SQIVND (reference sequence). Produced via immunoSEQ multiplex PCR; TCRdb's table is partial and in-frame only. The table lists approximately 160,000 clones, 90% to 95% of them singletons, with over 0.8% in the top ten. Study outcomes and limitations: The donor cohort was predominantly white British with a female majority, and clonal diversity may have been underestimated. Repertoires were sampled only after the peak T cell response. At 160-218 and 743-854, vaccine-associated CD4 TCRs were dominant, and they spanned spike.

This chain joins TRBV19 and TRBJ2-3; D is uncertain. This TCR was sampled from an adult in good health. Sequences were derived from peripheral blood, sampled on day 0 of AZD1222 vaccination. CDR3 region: CASSITDTQYF. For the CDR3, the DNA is TGTGCCAGTAGTATTACAGATACGCAGTATTTT.